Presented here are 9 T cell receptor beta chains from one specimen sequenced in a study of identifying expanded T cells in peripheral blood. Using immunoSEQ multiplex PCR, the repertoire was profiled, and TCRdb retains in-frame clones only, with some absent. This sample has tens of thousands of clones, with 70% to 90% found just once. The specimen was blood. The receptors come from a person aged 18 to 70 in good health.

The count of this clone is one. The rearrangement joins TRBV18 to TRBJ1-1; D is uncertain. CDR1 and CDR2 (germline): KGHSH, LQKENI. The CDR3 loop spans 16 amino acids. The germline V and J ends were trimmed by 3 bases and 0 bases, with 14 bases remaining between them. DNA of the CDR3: TGTGCCAGCTCACCCGGGCAGACCCAAATGAACACTGAAGCTTTCTTT. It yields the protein CASSPGQTQMNTEAFF. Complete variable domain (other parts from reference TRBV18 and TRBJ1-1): NAGVMQNPRHLVRRRGQEARLRCSPMKGHSHVYWYRQLPEEGLKFMVYLQKENIIDESGMPKERFSAEFPKEGPSILRIQQVVRGDSAAYFCASSPGQTQMNTEAFFGQGTRLTVV.

The chain's CDR3 is CASSPSLNTEAFF. For the CDR3, the DNA is TGTGCCAGCAGCCCATCCCTAAACACTGAAGCTTTCTTT. The chain couples TRBV11-1 to TRBJ1-1; D is undetermined. Germline loops: CDR1 SGHAT, CDR2 FQDESV (reference sequence). The CDR3 spans 13 residues. V was trimmed by 5 bases and J by 2 bases, leaving 9 bases between them.

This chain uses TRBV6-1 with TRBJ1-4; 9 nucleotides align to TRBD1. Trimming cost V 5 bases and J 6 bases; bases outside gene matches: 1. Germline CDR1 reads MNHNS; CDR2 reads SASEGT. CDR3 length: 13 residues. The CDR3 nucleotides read TGTGCCAGCAGTAGGGACAGGGATGAAAAACTGTTTTTT. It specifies CASSRDRDEKLFF.

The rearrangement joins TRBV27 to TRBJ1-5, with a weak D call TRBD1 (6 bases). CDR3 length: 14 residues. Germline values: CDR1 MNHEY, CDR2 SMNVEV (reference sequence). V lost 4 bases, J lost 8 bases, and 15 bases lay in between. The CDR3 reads CASSSSTGYEPQHF. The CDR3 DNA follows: TGTGCCAGCAGTTCCTCGACAGGCTACGAGCCCCAGCATTTT.

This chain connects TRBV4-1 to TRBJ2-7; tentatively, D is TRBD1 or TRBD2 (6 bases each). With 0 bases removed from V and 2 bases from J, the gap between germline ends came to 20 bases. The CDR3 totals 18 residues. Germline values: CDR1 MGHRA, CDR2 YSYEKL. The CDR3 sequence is CASSQDPPGAPSPYEQYF. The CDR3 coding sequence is TGCGCCAGCAGCCAAGACCCTCCGGGGGCCCCGTCCCCCTACGAGCAGTACTTC.

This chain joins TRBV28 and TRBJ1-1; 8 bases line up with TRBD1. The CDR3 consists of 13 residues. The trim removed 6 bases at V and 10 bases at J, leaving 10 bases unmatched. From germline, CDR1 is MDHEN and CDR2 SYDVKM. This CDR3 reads CASRIGTGIRAFF. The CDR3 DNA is TGTGCCAGCAGAATCGGGACAGGCATCCGAGCTTTCTTT.

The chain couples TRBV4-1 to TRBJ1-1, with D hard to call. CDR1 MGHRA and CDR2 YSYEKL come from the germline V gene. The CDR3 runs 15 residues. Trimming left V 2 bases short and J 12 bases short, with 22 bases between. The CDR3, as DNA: TGCGCCAGCAGCCAAAACGCCGACGGTGGGATGAAGTCTTTCTTT. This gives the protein CASSQNADGGMKSFF.

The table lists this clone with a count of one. CDR3 protein: CASSLGLRDRGTEAFF. As DNA, the CDR3 is TGTGCCAGCAGCTTGGGGCTCCGGGACAGGGGAACTGAAGCTTTCTTT. The rearrangement uses TRBV11-3 and TRBJ1-1, with 10 bases identical to TRBD1. The CDR3 length is 16 residues. The ends lost 3 bases at V and 5 bases at J; junction bases unmatched: 9. In germline, CDR1 is SGHNT, CDR2 YENEEA. Using reference TRBV11-3 and TRBJ1-1 for the parts outside the CDR3, the full variable domain is EAGVVQSPRYKIIEKKQPVAFWCNPISGHNTLYWYLQNLGQGPELLIRYENEEAVDDSQLPKDRFSAERLKGVDSTLKIQPAELGDSAVYLCASSLGLRDRGTEAFFGQGTRLTVV.

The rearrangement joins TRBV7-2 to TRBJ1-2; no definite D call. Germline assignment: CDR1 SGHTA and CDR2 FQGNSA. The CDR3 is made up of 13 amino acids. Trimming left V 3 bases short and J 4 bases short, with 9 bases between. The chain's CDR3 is CASSFDGIYGYTF. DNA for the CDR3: TGTGCCAGCAGCTTCGACGGGATCTATGGCTACACCTTC.